This T cell receptor (beta chain) emerged from a study of blood T cell repertoires in COVID-19. Study at large: Researchers got acute and convalescent COVID-19 samples from the United States, Italy and Spain.

The authors' processing: Amplified reference gene primers provided the basis for estimating nucleated cell counts. Using immunoSEQ multiplex PCR, the repertoire was profiled, and TCRdb retains in-frame clones only, with some absent. V and J calls and clone size follow that table, whereas D and trimming were derived from the DNA. The sample has about 240,000 clones, around 83% seen once; the top ten hold roughly 3.2%. Sequencing was done on a sample of peripheral blood. This TCR derives from a woman under 30 with acute or convalescent COVID-19.

The CDR3 nucleotides read TGTGCCAGCCACGGGCTAGCGGGAGCGCTAGATACGCAGTATTTT. This encodes CASHGLAGALDTQYF. The chain links TRBV28 to TRBJ2-3, with TRBD2 identical over 10 bases. Unmatched junction bases numbered 10, after V lost 8 bases and J lost 5 bases. This CDR3 contains 15 residues. CDR1 is MDHEN, CDR2 SYDVKM, per germline.